Included here is one T cell receptor beta chain sequence, with context. Its antigen is still unknown. Germline CDR1 SNHLY, CDR2 FYNNEI. CDR3 length equals 13 residues. The V segment lost 6 bases and the J segment 7 bases; nucleotides outside the gene matches: 3. This specimen belongs to a study of cytomegalovirus exposure and HLA in healthy donors. Points from the study as a whole: Highly shared sequence variants in one cluster were likely a sequencing artifact. Per a later analysis, 18,000 or so TCR beta sequences showed association with HLA alleles at 0.05 false discovery rate.

It was with 60 Vbeta and 13 Jbeta primers that the PCR ran. TCRdb's copy holds only in-frame clones and misses some; the assay was immunoSEQ multiplex PCR. This sample carries about 100,000 clones, 55% to 75% of them seen once, and the ten largest clones take less than 4.5%. This TCR was sampled from a man aged 30-40 years in good health and CMV-seropositive. The chain employs TRBV2 and TRBJ2-2; 9 bases are a match to TRBD1. The specimen sequenced was PBMCs. CDR3 region: CASRRQGVGELFF. CDR3 in DNA: TGTGCCAGCAGACGACAGGGGGTCGGGGAGCTGTTTTTT.